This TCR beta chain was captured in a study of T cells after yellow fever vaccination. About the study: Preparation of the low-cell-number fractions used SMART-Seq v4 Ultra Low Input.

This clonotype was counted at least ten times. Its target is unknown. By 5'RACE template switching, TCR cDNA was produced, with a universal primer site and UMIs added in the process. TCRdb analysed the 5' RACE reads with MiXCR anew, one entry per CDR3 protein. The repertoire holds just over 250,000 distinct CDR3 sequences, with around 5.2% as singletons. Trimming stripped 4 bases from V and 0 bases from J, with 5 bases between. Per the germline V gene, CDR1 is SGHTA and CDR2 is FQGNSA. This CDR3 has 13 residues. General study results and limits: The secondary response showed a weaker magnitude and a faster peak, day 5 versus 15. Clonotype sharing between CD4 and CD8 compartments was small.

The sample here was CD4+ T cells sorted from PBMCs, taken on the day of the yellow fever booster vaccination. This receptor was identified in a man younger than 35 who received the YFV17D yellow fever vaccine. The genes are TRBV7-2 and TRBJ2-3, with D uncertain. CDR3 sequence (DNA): TGTGCCAGCAGCTCCCCTAGCACAGATACGCAGTATTTT. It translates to CASSSPSTDTQYF. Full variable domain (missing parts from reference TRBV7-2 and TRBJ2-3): GAGVSQSPSNKVTEKGKDVELRCDPISGHTALYWYRQSLGQGLEFLIYFQGNSAPDKSGLPSDRFSAERTGGSVSTLTIQRTQQEDSAVYLCASSSPSTDTQYFGPGTRLTVL.